The 10 T cell receptor beta chains given below trace back to one sample, sequenced in a study of blood T cell repertoires in COVID-19. Clones were sequenced by immunoSEQ multiplex PCR, and TCRdb holds only the in-frame ones, with some missing. Among a few hundred thousand clones listed, under 90% were seen once. The sequenced sample was PBMCs or T cells enriched from blood (not recorded which). Receptor source: a woman aged 30 to 39 who had recovered from COVID-19.

The rearrangement uses TRBV5-4 and TRBJ2-1, with TRBD2 identical over 9 bases. The CDR3 has 16 residues. V lost 0 bases, J lost 1 base, and 2 bases stayed unmatched. Germline values: CDR1 SGHNT, CDR2 YYREEE (reference sequence). This CDR3 reads CASSLDAGGSYNEQFF. CDR3 in DNA: TGTGCCAGCAGCTTGGATGCGGGAGGGTCCTACAATGAGCAGTTCTTC.

The gene calls are TRBV6-8 and TRBJ2-1; 11 bases are a match to TRBD2. CDR1 is MNHGY and CDR2 is SAAAGT in the germline V gene. The CDR3 runs to 18 residues. J gave up 5 bases and V 2 bases, and 11 bases lay outside the gene matches. CDR3 residues: CASSYPQGGLAEDNEQFF. The CDR3 DNA follows: TGTGCCAGCAGTTACCCCCAGGGGGGACTAGCGGAGGACAATGAGCAGTTCTTC.

V is TRBV3-1 (or the pseudogene TRBV3-2) and J is TRBJ2-5, with 8 bases aligning to TRBD2. This CDR3 has 16 residues. Trimming removed 1 base from V and 4 bases from J; junction bases left unmatched: 8. In germline, CDR1 is LGHDT, CDR2 YNNKEL (reference sequence). For the CDR3, the DNA is TGTGCCAGCAGCCAAGGGAATATAGCGGGAAGAGAGACCCAGTACTTC. Its translation: CASSQGNIAGRETQYF.

CDR3 sequence reads: CATLSGSSDNEQFF. CDR3 in DNA: TGTGCCACCCTTAGCGGGAGTTCCGACAATGAGCAGTTCTTC. The chain links TRBV6-5 to TRBJ2-1; 9 positions match TRBD2. Germline V gene sequence: CDR1 MNHEY, CDR2 SVGAGI. J was trimmed by 5 bases and V by 10 bases; bases with no gene match: 9. This CDR3 has 14 amino acids.

The chain has TRBV13 and TRBJ2-3; TRBD2 is a possible D gene (6 bases). Germline loops: CDR1 PRHDT, CDR2 FYEKMQ (reference sequence). Trimming shortened V by 3 bases and J by 7 bases, and 17 bases separated the two germline ends. The CDR3 extends over 15 amino acids. CDR3 DNA sequence: TGTGCCAGCAGCTTGTACCTCTCGGGAGCATATACGCAGTATTTT. Its translation: CASSLYLSGAYTQYF.

The rearrangement joins TRBV12-5 to TRBJ1-6; 7 positions match TRBD1. Germline values: CDR1 LGHNT, CDR2 FRNRAP. This CDR3 is built from 17 residues. Unmatched junction bases numbered 10, after V lost 1 base and J lost 7 bases. DNA of the CDR3: TGTGCTAGTGGTTTGGGAGACTGGGGACAGCAAAATTCACCCCTCCACTTT. Its translation is CASGLGDWGQQNSPLHF.

The V call is TRBV30, the J call TRBJ1-1, with D perhaps matching TRBD1 (6 bases). Germline CDR1 reads GTSNPN; CDR2 reads SVGIG (reference sequence). The CDR3 is 13 residues long. The V end lost 8 bases, the J end lost 10 bases, and 23 bases lay between the germline ends. The CDR3 loop reads CAGRTAGDLAAFF. CDR3 coding DNA: TGTGCCGGCCGGACAGCGGGGGATCTGGCAGCTTTCTTT.

The V call is TRBV3-1 (or the pseudogene TRBV3-2), the J call TRBJ1-1, with a weak D call TRBD1 (5 bases). Germline CDR1 LGHDT, CDR2 YNNKEL (reference sequence). The CDR3 runs 15 residues. V lost 6 bases to trimming and J lost 1 base, with 15 bases between them. DNA of the CDR3: TGTGCCAGCAGGTCGGGAGGGGCTCAGAACACTGAAGCTTTCTTT. Its protein is CASRSGGAQNTEAFF.

The rearrangement joins TRBV5-1 to TRBJ1-1; D call uncertain. This CDR3 is 16 amino acids long. Germline V gene sequence: CDR1 SGHRS, CDR2 YFSETQ. V lost 3 bases, J lost 4 bases, and 19 bases lay in between. This chain's CDR3 is CASSWTSFRPGTEAFF. CDR3 nucleotides: TGCGCCAGCAGCTGGACTTCGTTCCGCCCCGGCACTGAAGCTTTCTTT.

This sequence joins TRBV7-2 and TRBJ2-7, with TRBD1 as a possible D gene (5 bases). V shed 5 bases and J shed 0 bases, with 11 bases lying between them. There are 14 residues in the CDR3. Germline values: CDR1 SGHTA, CDR2 FQGNSA. The CDR3 DNA is TGTGCCAGCAGCCCCCGGACATACTCCTACGAGCAGTACTTC. It encodes CASSPRTYSYEQYF.